Here is one T cell receptor (beta chain) with its context. Germline V gene data show CDR1 as SGHNT and CDR2 as YYREEE (reference sequence). V lost 4 bases and J lost 1; bases outside the gene matches: 6. The CDR3 is made up of 15 amino acids. The sample originates from a study of blood T cell repertoires in COVID-19. The overall study: Sample material is recorded as cDNA or gDNA derived from T cells, B-cell-depleted T cells, or PBMCs.

In the original analysis: Estimation of nucleated cell counts relied on the amplification of reference gene primers. The method was immunoSEQ multiplex PCR; TCRdb's version includes in-frame clones alone and lacks a portion of them. For V, J and clone size, that table is used; D and trimming come from the DNA. The data show 150,000 to 200,000 clones, with 84% seen just once and around 7% held by the top ten. Participant reports of clinical history set cohort assignment. This receptor was identified in a man aged 40-50 years who had recovered from COVID-19. The sequenced sample consisted of PBMCs or T cells enriched from blood (not recorded which). The chain combines TRBV5-4 with TRBJ2-7; TRBD1 aligns across 9 bases. CDR3 region: CASSPGQGKSYEQYF. The CDR3 DNA is TGTGCCAGCAGCCCGGGACAGGGTAAATCCTACGAGCAGTACTTC. Filled out from reference TRBV5-4 and TRBJ2-7, the complete variable domain reads ETGVTQSPTHLIKTRGQQVTLRCSSQSGHNTVSWYQQALGQGPQFIFQYYREEENGRGNFPPRFSGLQFPNYSSELNVNALELDDSALYLCASSPGQGKSYEQYFGPGTRLTVT.